The next 13 T cell receptor beta chains were all read from a single sample in a study of T-cell reconstitution after alpha-beta-depleted transplantation in children. Preparation of the TCRbeta library was carried out with unique molecular identifiers. TCRdb reprocessed the PCR reads via MiXCR and lists one record per CDR3 protein. The top ten clones hold roughly 98% of a sample with about 58,000 distinct CDR3 sequences, approximately 43% of them seen once. Sequenced material: PBMCs, mostly from graft donor cells, taken 360 days after TCRalphabeta/CD19-depleted stem cell transplant. These receptors were obtained from a male patient between 5 and 17 years old who had a stem cell transplant for acute lymphoblastic leukemia, so the T cells may come from the graft donor.

Comment on this clonotype: Its ends do not fully match the called genes, so a read error is possible. The genes are TRBV6-2 or TRBV6-3 and TRBJ1-1; TRBD1 matches 7 bases. Germline values: CDR1 MNHEY, CDR2 SVGEGT. This CDR3 comprises 14 residues. CDR3 region: CASTYGDRNTEAFF. The CDR3 nucleotides are TGTGCCAGCACTTACGGGGACAGGAACACTGAAGCTTTCTTT.

The genes are TRBV12-3 or TRBV12-4 and TRBJ1-1, with a tentative D call TRBD1 (6 bases). Trimming took 7 bases from V and 4 from J, leaving 13 bases between them. This CDR3 region has 13 residues. The CDR3 loop reads CASNPQGSTEAFF. The CDR3 nucleotides read TGTGCCAGCAACCCACAGGGCAGCACTGAAGCTTTCTTT.

This rearrangement joins TRBV7-9 to TRBJ1-5; 9 nucleotides align to TRBD1. V dropped 1 base and J dropped 6; count of bases not matched to a gene: 4. The CDR3 is made up of 15 amino acids. Germline CDR1 and CDR2: SEHNR and FQNEAQ (reference sequence). CDR3 coding DNA: TGTGCCAGCAGCTTAGAGACAGGGGGACTTCAGCCCCAGCATTTT. It specifies CASSLETGGLQPQHF.

The V gene is TRBV15, the J gene TRBJ2-7, with D perhaps TRBD2 (5 bases). The V end lost 1 base, the J end lost 5 bases, and 18 bases lay between the germline ends. Germline V gene lookup returns CDR1 LNHNV and CDR2 YYDKDF (reference sequence). The CDR3 contains 16 residues. The CDR3 region is CATSRVVHIKGDEQYF. In DNA form, the CDR3 reads TGTGCCACCAGCAGAGTCGTTCATATTAAGGGAGACGAGCAGTACTTC.

The chain combines TRBV7-8 with TRBJ2-1; D possibly corresponds to TRBD2 (6 bases). Per the germline V gene, CDR1 is SGHVS and CDR2 is FQNEAQ. This CDR3 is 14 amino acids long. V was clipped by 5 bases and J by 6 bases, with 14 bases between them. The CDR3 DNA sequence: TGTGCCAGCAGCCAAAGGCGGGGAGTCAATGAGCAGTTCTTC. It specifies CASSQRRGVNEQFF.

This chain connects TRBV28 to TRBJ2-5, with a possible D match to TRBD2 (5 bases). V was trimmed by 3 bases and J by 4 bases, leaving 12 bases between them. CDR1 and CDR2 (germline): MDHEN, SYDVKM. CDR3 length: 14 amino acids. The CDR3 region is CASSLRVDIETQYF. The CDR3 DNA reads TGTGCCAGCAGTTTGAGGGTAGATATAGAGACCCAGTACTTC.

J is TRBJ2-7 and V is TRBV6-2 or TRBV6-3; a possible D gene is TRBD2 (5 bases). Trimming shortened V by 11 bases and J by 0 bases, and 17 bases separated the two germline ends. Germline values: CDR1 MNHEY, CDR2 SVGEGT. The CDR3 contains 14 residues. CDR3 nucleotide sequence: TGTGCCGCCGAACCTAGCCTGAGCTCCTACGAGCAGTACTTC. As protein: CAAEPSLSSYEQYF.

This chain joins TRBV7-8 and TRBJ2-7; 7 bases are a match to TRBD1. The CDR3 extends over 14 amino acids. From germline, CDR1 is SGHVS and CDR2 FQNEAQ. After removal of 3 bases from V and 2 bases from J, the junction contained 4 bases not matched to a gene. In DNA, the CDR3 is TGTGCCAGCAGCTTGCCGGGACAGCCCTACGAGCAGTACTTC. Protein sequence: CASSLPGQPYEQYF.

This chain connects TRBV20-1 to TRBJ2-3, with TRBD2 matching 15 bases. This CDR3 has 15 amino acids. Trimming at V came to 3 bases and at J to 4 bases, leaving 2 bases not matched to a gene. CDR1 and CDR2 (germline): DFQATT, SNEGSKA (reference sequence). The CDR3 region has the DNA TGCAGTGCTAGTGGACTAGCGGGGGGGCCAGATACGCAGTATTTT. Protein sequence: CSASGLAGGPDTQYF.

V and J are TRBV5-1 and TRBJ1-6, with D perhaps matching TRBD1 (5 bases). The length of the CDR3 is 15 residues. CDR1 and CDR2 from the germline V gene are SGHRS and YFSETQ. With 4 bases removed from V and 7 bases from J, the gap between germline ends came to 15 bases. The CDR3 nucleotides read TGCGCCAGCAGCCCAGGAGGGACGGTAAATTCACCCCTCCACTTT. Translation: CASSPGGTVNSPLHF.

CDR3 DNA: TGCAGTGCTTGCCAGGACAGGGTGTGTGGCTACACCTTC. It encodes CSACQDRVCGYTF. The chain has TRBV20-1 and TRBJ1-2; 8 nucleotides match TRBD1. Germline trimming cut 5 bases from V and 7 bases from J; bases unmatched to any gene: 9. The CDR3 has 13 residues. Germline CDR1 reads DFQATT; CDR2 reads SNEGSKA (reference sequence).

CDR3 sequence: CAISLRTGKETQYF. As DNA, the CDR3 is TGTGCCATCAGTCTCAGGACAGGGAAAGAGACCCAGTACTTC. This chain links TRBV10-3 with TRBJ2-5, with 8 bases identical to TRBD1. V dropped 5 bases and J dropped 3; count of bases not matched to a gene: 5. The CDR3 is 14 amino acids. Germline CDR1 and CDR2: ENHRY and SYGVKD.

The chain has TRBV9 and TRBJ1-3; D is perhaps TRBD1 (6 bases). The germline V gene encodes CDR1 SGDLS and CDR2 YYNGEE. The CDR3 spans 15 residues. Trimming pared 7 bases from V and 2 bases from J, leaving 16 bases between. The DNA for the CDR3 is TGTGCCAGCGCCGCCCGGGGGCTCCCTGGAAACACCATATATTTT. Translation: CASAARGLPGNTIYF.